This T cell receptor (beta chain) stems from a study of cytomegalovirus exposure and HLA in healthy donors. Study outcomes and limitations: In vitro assays verified that three CMV-associated chains recognized CMV antigens specifically. While the bulk of TCR sequences proved rare, some public TCRs turned up in many donors.

V was clipped by 4 bases and J by 8 bases; unmatched bases: 19. From germline, CDR1 is MDHEN and CDR2 SYDVKM. The CDR3 has 18 residues. Measured with immunoSEQ multiplex PCR; TCRdb has only the in-frame clones, and not every one. The sample contains 35,000 to 50,000 clones, roughly 93% of which appear only once. As to this clone: Antigen: not known.

The donors belonged to the 120-subject validation cohort, separate from the roughly 720-subject first cohort. The source material was PBMCs. This TCR came from a woman younger than 35 in good health and CMV-seronegative. The chain is built from TRBV28 and TRBJ1-1; TRBD1 agrees at 10 bases. The CDR3 here is CASSSASTGTGVGREAFF. The CDR3 DNA reads TGTGCCAGCAGTTCCGCGTCGACCGGGACAGGGGTTGGTAGGGAAGCTTTCTTT. Full variable domain (remainder filled in from reference TRBV28 and TRBJ1-1): DVKVTQSSRYLVKRTGEKVFLECVQDMDHENMFWYRQDPGLGLRLIYFSYDVKMKEKGDIPEGYSVSREKKERFSLILESASTNQTSMYLCASSSASTGTGVGREAFFGQGTRLTVV.